Each of the 32 T cell receptor beta chains below was sequenced from the same sample in a study of identical twins. Via MiXCR, TCRdb re-called the 5' RACE reads, giving one row per CDR3 protein. The table lists roughly 480,000 distinct CDR3 sequences, 20% to 25% of them singletons. The data were also submitted as part of a second study, on T cells expressing NK-cell markers.

Sequenced input: CD4+ T cells sorted from blood. The receptors stem from a woman aged 18 to 35 in good health.

This chain connects TRBV11-3 to TRBJ2-3, with 7 positions matching TRBD1. Germline V gene data show CDR1 as SGHNT and CDR2 as YENEEA. The trim removed 5 bases at V and 4 bases at J, leaving 6 bases unmatched. This CDR3 has 14 amino acids. Written as DNA, the CDR3 is TGTGCCAGCAGCCTCGGACAGGACTCAGATACGCAGTATTTT. Amino acid sequence: CASSLGQDSDTQYF. Full variable domain (remainder filled in from reference TRBV11-3 and TRBJ2-3): EAGVVQSPRYKIIEKKQPVAFWCNPISGHNTLYWYLQNLGQGPELLIRYENEEAVDDSQLPKDRFSAERLKGVDSTLKIQPAELGDSAVYLCASSLGQDSDTQYFGPGTRLTVL.

The gene calls are TRBV10-2 and TRBJ2-7, with 11 bases matching TRBD2. Germline loops: CDR1 WSHSY, CDR2 SAAADI. The CDR3 is 15 residues long. V lost 10 bases to trimming and J lost 0 bases; unmatched junction nucleotides: 8. CDR3 DNA: TGCGCCACCTCCGGGACTAGCGGTTACTCCTACGAGCAGTACTTC. Its protein product is CATSGTSGYSYEQYF.

This clonotype was seen a handful of times. The chain has TRBV2 and TRBJ1-4; D gene unclear. The CDR3 contains 12 residues. Trimming left V 9 bases short and J 8 bases short, with 13 bases between. Germline V lookup: CDR1 SNHLY, CDR2 FYNNEI. CDR3 sequence (DNA): TGTGCCAGACACGGCTTAGACGAAAAACTGTTTTTT. Residues: CARHGLDEKLFF.

This clonotype showed up just a few times. This sequence joins TRBV29-1 and TRBJ2-6; 8 bases are a match to TRBD1. The V gene end was trimmed by 6 bases and the J gene end by 2 bases; junction bases not matched to a gene: 0. The germline CDR1 and CDR2 sequences are SQVTM and ANQGSEA. The CDR3 has 13 amino acids. As DNA, the CDR3 is TGCAGCGTACAGGGGGCTGGGGCCAACGTCCTGACTTTC. Translation: CSVQGAGANVLTF.

This chain connects TRBV2 to TRBJ1-6, with D maybe TRBD1 (6 bases). This CDR3 has 14 residues. Per the germline V gene, CDR1 is SNHLY and CDR2 is FYNNEI. Trimming took 7 bases from V and 7 from J, leaving 14 bases between them. For the CDR3, the DNA is TGTGCCAGCATCGGGGGGCTGGGGAATTCACCCCTCCACTTT. Its translation is CASIGGLGNSPLHF.

This clonotype has more than one count but fewer than ten. DNA for the CDR3: TGCGCCAGCAGCTCATGGGATACGCAGTATTTT. Translation gives CASSSWDTQYF. This sequence joins TRBV5-1 and TRBJ2-3; D remains unclear. CDR1 is SGHRS and CDR2 is YFSETQ in the germline V gene. V gave up 3 bases and J gave up 6 bases, with 5 bases separating them. The CDR3 has 11 amino acids.

V and J are TRBV12-3 or TRBV12-4 and TRBJ2-2; no reliable D call. The CDR3 has 13 amino acids. V dropped 6 bases and J dropped 1 base, with 6 bases sitting between them. CDR3 loop: CASRLLNTGELFF. The DNA of the CDR3 is TGTGCCAGCAGGCTCTTGAACACCGGGGAGCTGTTTTTT.

This clonotype came up a few times. V usage is TRBV20-1 and J usage is TRBJ2-7; 8 positions match TRBD1. The CDR3 is 14 residues long. Germline CDR1 and CDR2: DFQATT and SNEGSKA (reference sequence). V lost 6 bases and J lost 4; bases outside the gene matches: 11. CDR3 amino acids: CSAARGDRWYEQYF. The CDR3 DNA reads TGCAGTGCGGCTAGAGGGGACAGGTGGTACGAGCAGTACTTC.

This chain's CDR3 is CSARARTSGNNEQFF. In nucleotides, the CDR3 is TGCAGTGCTAGAGCCAGGACTAGCGGGAACAATGAGCAGTTCTTC. This sequence joins TRBV20-1 and TRBJ2-1, with 12 positions matching TRBD2. Germline lookup yields CDR1 DFQATT and CDR2 SNEGSKA (reference sequence). CDR3 length equals 15 residues. V gave up 1 base and J gave up 5 bases; unmatched junction bases: 3.

The V call is TRBV5-1, the J call TRBJ1-6; D may be TRBD1 (5 bases). The germline V gene has CDR1 SGHRS and CDR2 YFSETQ. V lost 5 bases and J lost 6, with 12 bases in between. The CDR3 is made up of 14 amino acids. The CDR3 sequence: CASRSGTANSPLHF. The CDR3 nucleotides are TGCGCCAGCAGGTCCGGGACGGCTAATTCACCCCTCCACTTT.

This clonotype was seen many times. The genes are TRBV5-1 and TRBJ1-5, with a possible D match to TRBD1 (6 bases). V lost 0 bases to trimming and J lost 6 bases, with 13 bases between them. Germline V lookup: CDR1 SGHRS, CDR2 YFSETQ. This CDR3 is 15 amino acids long. The CDR3 DNA reads as TGCGCCAGCAGCTTGGGGACAGTGGACGGTCAGCCCCAGCATTTT. Its translation: CASSLGTVDGQPQHF.

This sequence joins TRBV6-2 or TRBV6-3 and TRBJ1-5; 7 positions match TRBD1. The germline gives CDR1 MNHEY, CDR2 SVGEGT. The J segment lost 1 base and the V segment lost 7 bases, leaving 4 bases of the junction unmatched. CDR3 length: 14 amino acids. The CDR3 nucleotides read TGTGCCAGCACCCCAGGGGGAAGCAATCAGCCCCAGCATTTT. This sequence encodes CASTPGGSNQPQHF.

The chain links TRBV6-2 or TRBV6-3 to TRBJ2-4, with TRBD2 identical over 8 bases. CDR1 is MNHEY and CDR2 is SVGEGT in the germline V gene. The CDR3 covers 17 residues. Germline trimming cut 2 bases from V and 3 bases from J; bases unmatched to any gene: 9. The CDR3 sequence is CASSYSSSGTDKNIQYF. The CDR3 DNA follows: TGTGCCAGCAGTTACAGTAGTAGCGGGACTGACAAAAACATTCAGTACTTC.

The chain recombines TRBV6-4 with TRBJ2-1; D is perhaps TRBD2 (6 bases). Germline V gene data show CDR1 as MRHNA and CDR2 as SNTAGT. This CDR3 is built from 21 residues. Between the trimmed V and J ends, which lost 4 bases and 0 bases, there was a span of 28 bases. CDR3 sequence (DNA): TGTGCCAGCAGTGTCTCCGCCCGTGCGGGGAGAAGGGGAAGCTCCTACAATGAGCAGTTCTTC. The encoded protein is CASSVSARAGRRGSSYNEQFF.

This clonotype was recorded a few times. V and J are TRBV18 and TRBJ2-5; 9 bases map to TRBD1. Trimming took 3 bases from V and 5 from J; bases not matched to a gene: 10. The V gene's germline CDR1 is KGHSH and CDR2 LQKENI. The CDR3 runs to 16 residues. Here the CDR3 reads CASSPLRTGVAETQYF. In nucleotides, the CDR3 is TGTGCCAGCTCACCTCTTCGGACAGGGGTAGCGGAGACCCAGTACTTC.

This chain links TRBV5-1 with TRBJ2-2; D gene uncertain. Per germline, CDR1 SGHRS and CDR2 YFSETQ. The CDR3 consists of 14 residues. Trimming took off 0 bases at V and 1 base at J, with 4 bases between the two ends. CDR3 nucleotides: TGCGCCAGCAGCTTGGTTCTGAACACCGGGGAGCTGTTTTTT. This translates into CASSLVLNTGELFF.

This clonotype was seen a few times. CDR3: CASSLRRGLYNEQFF. For the CDR3, the DNA is TGTGCCAGCAGTTTAAGGAGGGGTCTCTACAATGAGCAGTTCTTC. The rearrangement links TRBV12-3 or TRBV12-4 to TRBJ2-1; TRBD2 is a possible D gene (6 bases). Trimming took 2 bases from V and 3 from J, leaving 11 bases between them. The CDR3 spans 15 residues.

This clonotype was counted only a few times. The chain has TRBV5-5 and TRBJ2-1; 9 nucleotides line up with TRBD2. The V segment lost 1 base and the J segment 0 bases; nucleotides outside the gene matches: 8. Germline lookup yields CDR1 SGHKS and CDR2 YYEKEE (reference sequence). The CDR3 length is 18 residues. DNA for the CDR3: TGTGCCAGCAGCTTGAGGGGGCGGGAGGGCTACTCCTACAATGAGCAGTTCTTC. Translation: CASSLRGREGYSYNEQFF.

This clonotype was observed a few times. This chain joins TRBV4-2 and TRBJ2-3; 10 positions match TRBD2. V trimming: 3 bases; J trimming: 0 bases; junction bases outside the gene matches: 9. Germline values: CDR1 LGHNA, CDR2 YNFKEQ. The CDR3 extends over 18 amino acids. The CDR3 DNA is TGTGCCAGCAGCCACCCGGGAGGGACTAGCGTAAGCACAGATACGCAGTATTTT. Amino acid sequence: CASSHPGGTSVSTDTQYF.

This clonotype has only a few counts. The chain combines TRBV20-1 with TRBJ1-2; D is ambiguous. This CDR3 comprises 14 residues. CDR1 is DFQATT and CDR2 is SNEGSKA in the germline V gene (reference sequence). Deletions cut 3 bases from V and 3 bases from J, with 14 bases between. The DNA of the CDR3 is TGCAGTGCTAGGGTGGCAGCCTTCGACTATGGCTACACCTTC. Translation gives CSARVAAFDYGYTF.

This clonotype was observed a handful of times. V and J are TRBV29-1 and TRBJ2-5; either TRBD1 or TRBD2 may supply D (6 bases each). The CDR3 totals 14 residues. V was cut by 0 bases and J by 5 bases, with 13 bases left in between. The V gene's germline CDR1 is SQVTM and CDR2 ANQGSEA. The CDR3 spells CSVEERGDRETQYF. The CDR3 nucleotides read TGCAGCGTTGAAGAAAGGGGGGATCGGGAGACCCAGTACTTC. Drawing the rest from reference TRBV29-1 and TRBJ2-5, the complete variable domain is SAVISQKPSRDICQRGTSLTIQCQVDSQVTMMFWYRQQPGQSLTLIATANQGSEATYESGFVIDKFPISRPNLTFSTLTVSNMSPEDSSIYLCSVEERGDRETQYFGPGTRLLVL.

Of note for this clonotype: A junction boundary mismatches the germline segment, possibly from a read error. This chain links TRBV4-1 with TRBJ2-3; D is undetermined. Germline assignment: CDR1 MGHRA and CDR2 YSYEKL. The CDR3 has 13 amino acids. CDR3: CASSQEGLSTPHF. The CDR3 DNA reads as TGCGCCAGCAGCCAAGAAGGTCTCTCGACCCCCCATTTT.

This clonotype has only a few counts. The J gene is TRBJ1-1, the V gene TRBV18, with D unresolved. V was clipped by 3 bases and J by 4 bases, with 6 bases between them. The CDR3 runs 12 residues. Germline CDR1 reads KGHSH; CDR2 reads LQKENI. CDR3 nucleotides: TGTGCCAGCTCACCGTACGGCACTGAAGCTTTCTTT. Amino acid sequence: CASSPYGTEAFF.

This clonotype has just a few counts. The rearrangement links TRBV10-3 to TRBJ2-1, with TRBD1 matching 7 bases. Germline CDR1 is ENHRY and CDR2 is SYGVKD. The CDR3 has 12 amino acids. V was clipped by 4 bases and J by 8 bases; unmatched bases: 2. The chain's CDR3 is CAISVGTDEQFF. The DNA of the CDR3 is TGTGCCATCAGTGTCGGGACAGATGAGCAGTTCTTC.

This chain uses TRBV7-9 with TRBJ1-2; D gene ambiguous. CDR1 SEHNR and CDR2 FQNEAQ come from the germline V gene (reference sequence). Trimming shortened V by 3 bases and J by 2 bases, and 10 bases separated the two germline ends. The CDR3 consists of 14 residues. CDR3 bases: TGTGCCAGCAGCTTTTCTGGGCAGAACTATGGCTACACCTTC. This sequence encodes CASSFSGQNYGYTF.

This clonotype was detected only a few times. The chain carries TRBV20-1 and TRBJ2-7, with TRBD1 as a possible D gene (6 bases). The germline gives CDR1 DFQATT, CDR2 SNEGSKA (reference sequence). This CDR3 has 13 residues. V lost 6 bases, J lost 1 base, and 13 bases lay in between. The CDR3 region is CSATRQVSYEQYF. For the CDR3, the DNA is TGCAGTGCAACCCGACAGGTATCCTACGAGCAGTACTTC.

This clonotype was recorded a few times. The chain uses TRBV29-1 and TRBJ2-2; possibly TRBD2 for D (6 bases). The CDR3 consists of 16 residues. Trimming pared 5 bases from V and 2 bases from J, leaving 18 bases between. In germline, CDR1 is SQVTM, CDR2 ANQGSEA. CDR3: CSVLAGLTRNTGELFF. The CDR3, as DNA: TGCAGCGTTCTCGCCGGCTTGACTAGAAACACCGGGGAGCTGTTTTTT.

This clonotype was seen more than once but under ten times. The CDR3 DNA follows: TGTGCCAGCAGCCAACACTTCGACAGCTCCTACGAGCAGTACTTC. Its protein is CASSQHFDSSYEQYF. This chain connects TRBV7-9 to TRBJ2-7; perhaps TRBD1 as D (5 bases). Germline CDR1 and CDR2: SEHNR and FQNEAQ (reference sequence). The CDR3 length is 15 residues. The V end lost 5 bases, the J end lost 0 bases, and 14 bases lay between the germline ends.

This clonotype was counted a few times. The chain links TRBV20-1 to TRBJ1-4, with D unresolved. CDR1 is DFQATT, CDR2 SNEGSKA, per germline (reference sequence). Trimming took off 3 bases at V and 12 bases at J, with 11 bases between the two ends. The CDR3 contains 11 residues. CDR3 in amino acids: CSASFSRQLFF. In DNA, the CDR3 is TGCAGTGCTAGTTTCAGTAGACAACTGTTTTTT.

The rearrangement links TRBV7-8 to TRBJ2-3, with TRBD2 as a possible D gene (5 bases). Germline loops: CDR1 SGHVS, CDR2 FQNEAQ. V lost 3 bases, J lost 2 bases, and 12 bases lay in between. CDR3 length: 15 amino acids. This CDR3 reads CASSFDERITDTQYF. CDR3 nucleotide sequence: TGTGCCAGCAGCTTTGATGAGCGGATCACAGATACGCAGTATTTT.

This clonotype was seen more than once but under ten times. This sequence joins TRBV20-1 and TRBJ2-5; D could derive from TRBD1 or TRBD2 (5 bases each). V dropped 5 bases and J dropped 5 bases, with 18 bases sitting between them. This CDR3 has 14 amino acids. The V gene's germline CDR1 is DFQATT and CDR2 SNEGSKA (reference sequence). The CDR3 reads CSAQGTSLSETQYF. The CDR3 region has the DNA TGCAGTGCTCAGGGTACTAGTTTATCGGAGACCCAGTACTTC.

This chain joins TRBV29-1 and TRBJ2-1; D call uncertain. Per the germline V gene, CDR1 is SQVTM and CDR2 is ANQGSEA. The CDR3 totals 11 residues. V lost 7 bases and J 7 bases, leaving 11 bases between the germline ends. The CDR3 is CSASRGNEQFF. DNA for the CDR3: TGCAGCGCTTCCCGTGGGAATGAGCAGTTCTTC.